The rows below give T cell receptor beta chains drawn from one sample of a study of blood T cell repertoires in COVID-19. TCRdb's copy holds only in-frame clones and misses some; the assay was immunoSEQ multiplex PCR. Of some 50,000 clones listed, approximately 90% are singletons. The sample was peripheral blood. These receptors were collected from a man aged 35 to 55 with acute or convalescent COVID-19. Both conserved end residues are part of each CDR3. Each record gives: V gene, clone size, D gene, CDR3 length, J gene, CDR3 DNA, CDR3 protein. D genes are given only for firm matches. Where a row states a size, it is once, few, many or the class of an expanded clone; other rows omit it.

v_gene: TRBV5-1; abundance: -; d_gene: TRBD1; len: 14; j_gene: TRBJ2-7; CDR3nt: TGCGCCAGCAGCTCCTCGGGACAGCACTACGAGCAGTACTTC; CDR3aa: CASSSSGQHYEQYF
v_gene: TRBV5-1; abundance: few; d_gene: TRBD2; len: 16; j_gene: TRBJ2-5; CDR3nt: TGCGCCAGCAGCTTACTAGCGGGAGTCCCTCAAGAGACCCAGTACTTC; CDR3aa: CASSLLAGVPQETQYF
v_gene: TRBV6-6; abundance: -; d_gene: -; len: 15; j_gene: TRBJ1-2; CDR3nt: TGTGCCAGCAGTTACTCGACAGGCCTTAGGGATGGCTACACCTTC; CDR3aa: CASSYSTGLRDGYTF
v_gene: TRBV29-1; abundance: once; d_gene: -; len: 14; j_gene: TRBJ2-2; CDR3nt: TGCAGCGTTGGGGCCCTCAGAGACACCGGGGAGCTGTTTTTT; CDR3aa: CSVGALRDTGELFF
v_gene: TRBV7-3; abundance: -; d_gene: -; len: 15; j_gene: TRBJ1-2; CDR3nt: TGTGCCAGCAGCCCTAGGGCGGAGGGAACGGACGGCTACACCTTC; CDR3aa: CASSPRAEGTDGYTF
v_gene: TRBV11-3; abundance: -; d_gene: -; len: 14; j_gene: TRBJ2-1; CDR3nt: TGTGCCAGCAGCTTAGACACAGTTAACAATGAGCAGTTCTTC; CDR3aa: CASSLDTVNNEQFF
v_gene: TRBV4-2; abundance: -; d_gene: -; len: 12; j_gene: TRBJ1-2; CDR3nt: TGTGCCAGCAGCCAAGCGGGGGTTGGCTACACCTTC; CDR3aa: CASSQAGVGYTF
v_gene: TRBV4-1; abundance: -; d_gene: -; len: 12; j_gene: TRBJ1-5; CDR3nt: TGCGCCAGCAGCCAAGATCGGCAGCCCCAGCATTTT; CDR3aa: CASSQDRQPQHF
v_gene: TRBV7-9; abundance: -; d_gene: -; len: 15; j_gene: TRBJ1-5; CDR3nt: TGTGCCAGCAGCTTATCGGGGGGTAAGAATCAGCCCCAGCATTTT; CDR3aa: CASSLSGGKNQPQHF
v_gene: TRBV18; abundance: -; d_gene: -; len: 17; j_gene: TRBJ2-2; CDR3nt: TGTGCCAGCTCACCATCAGCAGACAGCGCGAACACCGGGGAGCTGTTTTTT; CDR3aa: CASSPSADSANTGELFF
v_gene: TRBV12-3/TRBV12-4; abundance: -; d_gene: -; len: 13; j_gene: TRBJ2-1; CDR3nt: TGTGCCAGCAGAGAGGACTATGACAATGAGCAGTTCTTC; CDR3aa: CASREDYDNEQFF
v_gene: TRBV11-2; abundance: once; d_gene: -; len: 12; j_gene: TRBJ1-2; CDR3nt: TGTGCCAGCAGCTTATGGGGGCAGGGCTACACCTTC; CDR3aa: CASSLWGQGYTF
v_gene: TRBV19; abundance: -; d_gene: -; len: 14; j_gene: TRBJ1-4; CDR3nt: TGTGCCAGTAGTATAACCGGGACAAATGAAAAACTGTTTTTT; CDR3aa: CASSITGTNEKLFF
v_gene: TRBV5-8; abundance: -; d_gene: -; len: 13; j_gene: TRBJ2-3; CDR3nt: TGTGCCAGCAGCTTGGAACGGGCAGATACGCAGTATTTT; CDR3aa: CASSLERADTQYF
v_gene: TRBV6-5; abundance: once; d_gene: TRBD1; len: 15; j_gene: TRBJ2-2; CDR3nt: TGTGCCAGCACCTGGGGCACAGGGGGCACCGGGGAGCTGTTTTTT; CDR3aa: CASTWGTGGTGELFF
v_gene: TRBV15; abundance: -; d_gene: TRBD1; len: 15; j_gene: TRBJ1-5; CDR3nt: TGTGCCACCAGCAGAGATACAGGGGGCTGGCAGCCCCAGCATTTT; CDR3aa: CATSRDTGGWQPQHF
v_gene: TRBV19; abundance: -; d_gene: -; len: 16; j_gene: TRBJ1-1; CDR3nt: TGTGCCAGTAAACCGCACACTACAGGTAGTCGCACTGAAGCTTTCTTT; CDR3aa: CASKPHTTGSRTEAFF
v_gene: TRBV4-3; abundance: -; d_gene: TRBD2; len: 17; j_gene: TRBJ2-3; CDR3nt: TGCGCCAGCAGCCAAGTGACCGGACTAGCGGGAGCAGATACGCAGTATTTT; CDR3aa: CASSQVTGLAGADTQYF
v_gene: TRBV5-3; abundance: -; d_gene: TRBD2; len: 15; j_gene: TRBJ2-7; CDR3nt: TGTGCCAGAAGCTTTTATCGCGGGGGTGCCTACGAGCAGTACTTC; CDR3aa: CARSFYRGGAYEQYF
v_gene: TRBV2; abundance: -; d_gene: -; len: 13; j_gene: TRBJ2-2; CDR3nt: TGTGCCAGCAGTGAAAGTCGGGCCGGGGAGCTGTTTTTT; CDR3aa: CASSESRAGELFF
v_gene: TRBV6-2/TRBV6-3; abundance: -; d_gene: -; len: 16; j_gene: TRBJ2-1; CDR3nt: TGTGCCAGCAGTTATGATGGGACACGGAATGACAATGAGCAGTTCTTC; CDR3aa: CASSYDGTRNDNEQFF
v_gene: TRBV3-1/TRBV3-2; abundance: -; d_gene: TRBD2; len: 14; j_gene: TRBJ2-6; CDR3nt: TGTGCCAGCAGCCCCCGGGACTACTCGAACGTCCTGACTTTC; CDR3aa: CASSPRDYSNVLTF